Listed below are T cell receptor beta chains from one sample, sequenced in a study of OX40 agonist ivuxolimab in advanced cancers. Some clones are missing from TCRdb's copy, which holds only in-frame ones; the method was immunoSEQ multiplex PCR. The sample yields some 64,000 clones, roughly 90% seen once. Sequencing was performed on CD4+ or CD8+ T cells sorted from blood, taken in a trial of the OX40 agonist ivuxolimab. These receptors originate from an adult with an advanced solid tumor such as melanoma, head and neck, liver or kidney cancer. CDR3s include the opening cysteine and the closing phenylalanine or tryptophan. The D gene is left open where the match is weak. Clone size appears in some rows only: once, few, many, or a class for an expanded clone.

DNA: TGTGCCAGCAGTTACTCGGGTCTGTCGTGGGAGACCCAGTACTTC
CDR3: CASSYSGLSWETQYF
V: TRBV6-5
D: .
size: .
J: TRBJ2-5

DNA: TGTGCCAGTAGTATACAAGGGGTTTACAATGAGCAGTTCTTC
CDR3: CASSIQGVYNEQFF
V: TRBV19
D: .
size: once
J: TRBJ2-1

DNA: TGCAGCGTTGATTGGGAGAACACCGGGGAGCTGTTTTTT
CDR3: CSVDWENTGELFF
V: TRBV29-1
D: .
size: .
J: TRBJ2-2

DNA: TGTGCCAGTGGGGGGGACAACTACGAGCAGTACTTC
CDR3: CASGGDNYEQYF
V: TRBV11-2
D: .
size: .
J: TRBJ2-7

DNA: TGTGCCAGCAGTCTTGACAGGGGAGGCTATGGCTACACCTTC
CDR3: CASSLDRGGYGYTF
V: TRBV6-1
D: TRBD1
size: .
J: TRBJ1-2

DNA: TGTGCCAGCTCACCACCAGAAAACACCTACACCTACGAGCAGTACTTC
CDR3: CASSPPENTYTYEQYF
V: TRBV18
D: .
size: .
J: TRBJ2-7

DNA: TGTGCCAGCAGCTTAGGGGGAATGAACACTGAAGCTTTCTTT
CDR3: CASSLGGMNTEAFF
V: TRBV7-9
D: .
size: .
J: TRBJ1-1

DNA: TGTGCCAGAGATACAGACCAGGGGGCTAGGACAGATACGCAGTATTTT
CDR3: CARDTDQGARTDTQYF
V: TRBV2
D: TRBD1
size: .
J: TRBJ2-3

DNA: TGCGCCAGCAGCCAGGGGGGAGGGTGGGGGAATCAGCCCCAGCATTTT
CDR3: CASSQGGGWGNQPQHF
V: TRBV4-1
D: .
size: .
J: TRBJ1-5

DNA: TGTGCCAGCAGCCCACAGGGAAACACCATATATTTT
CDR3: CASSPQGNTIYF
V: TRBV11-2
D: .
size: .
J: TRBJ1-3

DNA: TGTGCCAGCACCGGGACAGTGAACACTGAAGCTTTCTTT
CDR3: CASTGTVNTEAFF
V: TRBV6-5
D: TRBD1
size: .
J: TRBJ1-1

DNA: TGTGCCAGTAGTACCAGGACAGGACCGTTGTACGAGCAGTACTTC
CDR3: CASSTRTGPLYEQYF
V: TRBV19
D: TRBD1
size: .
J: TRBJ2-7

DNA: TGTGCCAGCAGCTTGGCGATACAAGAGACCCAGTACTTC
CDR3: CASSLAIQETQYF
V: TRBV7-9
D: .
size: .
J: TRBJ2-5

DNA: TGCGCCAGCAGCCCCCGGGACAGAACCTACGAGCAGTACTTC
CDR3: CASSPRDRTYEQYF
V: TRBV4-1
D: TRBD1
size: .
J: TRBJ2-7

DNA: TGTGCCAGTAGTCCAGGACTAGTTGCAGATACGCAGTATTTT
CDR3: CASSPGLVADTQYF
V: TRBV19
D: TRBD2
size: .
J: TRBJ2-3

DNA: TGTGCCAGCAGATCCTCCGGGACAGGGGGCGGTGGCTACACCTTC
CDR3: CASRSSGTGGGGYTF
V: TRBV27
D: TRBD1
size: .
J: TRBJ1-2

DNA: TGTGCCAGCAGACTAGCGGGGGGATCCTACGAGCAGTACTTC
CDR3: CASRLAGGSYEQYF
V: TRBV27
D: TRBD2
size: .
J: TRBJ2-7

DNA: TGTGCCAGCAGAACGGGGGCGGTAAACGAGCAGTACTTC
CDR3: CASRTGAVNEQYF
V: TRBV27
D: .
size: medium-sized
J: TRBJ2-7

DNA: TGCAGCGTTGATGGGATAACAGATACGCAGTATTTT
CDR3: CSVDGITDTQYF
V: TRBV29-1
D: .
size: .
J: TRBJ2-3

DNA: TGTGCCAGCACGAGGGGGGACACTGAAGCTTTCTTT
CDR3: CASTRGDTEAFF
V: TRBV7-9
D: .
size: .
J: TRBJ1-1

DNA: TGTGCCAGCAGCCACGGGCCAGTGACCAATGAAAAACTGTTTTTT
CDR3: CASSHGPVTNEKLFF
V: TRBV11-2
D: .
size: .
J: TRBJ1-4

DNA: TGTGCCAGCAGCTTTGGCGGGCACCCGGGAGATACGCAGTATTTT
CDR3: CASSFGGHPGDTQYF
V: TRBV7-2
D: .
size: .
J: TRBJ2-3

DNA: TGTGCCAGCAGACTAACAGGGGGCTCGTACACTGAAGCTTTCTTT
CDR3: CASRLTGGSYTEAFF
V: TRBV27
D: TRBD1
size: .
J: TRBJ1-1

DNA: TGTGCCAGCAGCCAAGATACTAGCGGGGGAACAGATACGCAGTATTTT
CDR3: CASSQDTSGGTDTQYF
V: TRBV4-2
D: TRBD2
size: .
J: TRBJ2-3

DNA: TGTGCCAGCAGTCCCCCGGGGGCTAACTATGGCTACACCTTC
CDR3: CASSPPGANYGYTF
V: TRBV6-1
D: .
size: .
J: TRBJ1-2

DNA: TGTGCCAGCAGCCAAGATACGAACAGGGGGTACTCTGGGGCCAACGTCCTGACTTTC
CDR3: CASSQDTNRGYSGANVLTF
V: TRBV4-2
D: TRBD1
size: .
J: TRBJ2-6

DNA: TGTGCCAGCAGCTTCCCCGGGAGGGAGGAGACTGAAGCTTTCTTT
CDR3: CASSFPGREETEAFF
V: TRBV7-8
D: .
size: .
J: TRBJ1-1

DNA: TGCGCCAGCAGCCAAGTTACTCCAACCTACAATGAGCAGTTCTTC
CDR3: CASSQVTPTYNEQFF
V: TRBV4-1
D: .
size: .
J: TRBJ2-1

DNA: TGTGCCAGCAGCTCAGGGGGCGCCGGACGCGAGCAGTACTTC
CDR3: CASSSGGAGREQYF
V: TRBV11-2
D: TRBD1
size: .
J: TRBJ2-7

DNA: TGTGCCTGGAGCCTTCTGGGCCCAAGCTCCTACGAGCAGTACTTC
CDR3: CAWSLLGPSSYEQYF
V: TRBV30
D: .
size: once
J: TRBJ2-7

DNA: TGTGCCCTTCAATGGACGGTGAACACTGAAGCTTTCTTT
CDR3: CALQWTVNTEAFF
V: TRBV19
D: .
size: .
J: TRBJ1-1

DNA: TGTGCCACCAGCAGAGATCGGGCGGCATCCAACTATGGCTACACCTTC
CDR3: CATSRDRAASNYGYTF
V: TRBV15
D: .
size: .
J: TRBJ1-2

DNA: TGTGCCAGTCGGGGGTCAGAGACCCAGTACTTC
CDR3: CASRGSETQYF
V: TRBV28
D: .
size: .
J: TRBJ2-5

DNA: TGTGCCAGCAGCCAGGGACAGGGAATTCTTCTCTATGGCTACACCTTC
CDR3: CASSQGQGILLYGYTF
V: TRBV7-8
D: TRBD1
size: .
J: TRBJ1-2

DNA: TGTGCCAGCAGCGTAGGGGACATGGCGGGCCAGTACTTC
CDR3: CASSVGDMAGQYF
V: TRBV9
D: .
size: .
J: TRBJ2-5

DNA: TGTGCCAGCAGCTTGGAGGGCGGGGGTCTTTACGAGCAGTACTTC
CDR3: CASSLEGGGLYEQYF
V: TRBV5-6
D: TRBD2
size: few
J: TRBJ2-7

DNA: TGTGCCAGCAGGGGGAATTCCTACGAGCAGTACTTC
CDR3: CASRGNSYEQYF
V: TRBV13
D: .
size: .
J: TRBJ2-7

DNA: TGTGCCAGCAGCGGCGCGGAAAATGAGCAGTTCTTC
CDR3: CASSGAENEQFF
V: TRBV9
D: .
size: .
J: TRBJ2-1

DNA: TGTGCCAGCAGAGGGGGCAGCTACAATGAGCAGTTCTTC
CDR3: CASRGGSYNEQFF
V: TRBV9
D: TRBD1
size: .
J: TRBJ2-1

DNA: TGCGCCAGCAGCCAAGATCAGGGTTGGGGGAACACCATATATTTT
CDR3: CASSQDQGWGNTIYF
V: TRBV4-1
D: .
size: .
J: TRBJ1-3

DNA: TGTGCCAGCAGCGCACTAGCTTCCGTCTACGAGCAGTACTTC
CDR3: CASSALASVYEQYF
V: TRBV5-8
D: .
size: .
J: TRBJ2-7

DNA: TGTGCCAGTAGTGTGGACAGCACTGAAGCTTTCTTT
CDR3: CASSVDSTEAFF
V: TRBV19
D: .
size: .
J: TRBJ1-1

DNA: TGTGCCTGGAGTGACCAGGGAGCCTACGAGCAGTACTTC
CDR3: CAWSDQGAYEQYF
V: TRBV30
D: .
size: .
J: TRBJ2-7

DNA: TGCAGCGTTGAAAATCCAGCCTACACCTTC
CDR3: CSVENPAYTF
V: TRBV29-1
D: .
size: .
J: TRBJ1-2

DNA: TGTGCCAGCTACATACGGGAAAACTACAATGAGCAGTTCTTC
CDR3: CASYIRENYNEQFF
V: TRBV6-1
D: .
size: .
J: TRBJ2-1

DNA: TGTGCCACCAGCAGAGATGGGGGGGGACGGGATAATTCACCCCTCCACTTT
CDR3: CATSRDGGGRDNSPLHF
V: TRBV15
D: .
size: .
J: TRBJ1-6

DNA: TGCGCCAGCAGCCAAGAACCCCCCGAGGGCGAGACCCAGTACTTC
CDR3: CASSQEPPEGETQYF
V: TRBV4-1
D: .
size: once
J: TRBJ2-5

DNA: TGTGCCAGCAGCTTAGCTACGGCGGGGATTCATGGCTACACCTTC
CDR3: CASSLATAGIHGYTF
V: TRBV11-2
D: .
size: .
J: TRBJ1-2

DNA: TGTGCCAGCAGTCGAGCGGGGGAACCTGATACGCAGTATTTT
CDR3: CASSRAGEPDTQYF
V: TRBV6-5
D: TRBD2
size: .
J: TRBJ2-3